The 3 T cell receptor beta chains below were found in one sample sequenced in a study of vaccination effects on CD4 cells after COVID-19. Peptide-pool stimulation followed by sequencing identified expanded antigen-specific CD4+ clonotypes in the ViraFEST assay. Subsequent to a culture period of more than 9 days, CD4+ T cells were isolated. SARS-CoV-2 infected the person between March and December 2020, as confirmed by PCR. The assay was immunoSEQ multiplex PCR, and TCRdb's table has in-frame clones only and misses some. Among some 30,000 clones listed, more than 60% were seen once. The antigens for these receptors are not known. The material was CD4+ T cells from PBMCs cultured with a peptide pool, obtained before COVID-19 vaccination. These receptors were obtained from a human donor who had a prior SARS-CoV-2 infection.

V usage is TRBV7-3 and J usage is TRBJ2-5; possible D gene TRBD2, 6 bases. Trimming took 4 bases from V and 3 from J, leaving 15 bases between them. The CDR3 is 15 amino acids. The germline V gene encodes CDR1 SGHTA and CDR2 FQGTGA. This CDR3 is CASSSGLYKEETQYF. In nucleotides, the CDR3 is TGTGCCAGCAGCTCGGGACTTTACAAAGAAGAGACCCAGTACTTC.

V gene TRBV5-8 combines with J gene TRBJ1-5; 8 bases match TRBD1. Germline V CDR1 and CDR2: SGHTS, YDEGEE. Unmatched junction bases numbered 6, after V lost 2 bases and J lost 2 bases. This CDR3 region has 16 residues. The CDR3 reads CASSFDRGERNQPQHF. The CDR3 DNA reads TGTGCCAGCAGCTTTGACAGGGGCGAACGCAATCAGCCCCAGCATTTT.

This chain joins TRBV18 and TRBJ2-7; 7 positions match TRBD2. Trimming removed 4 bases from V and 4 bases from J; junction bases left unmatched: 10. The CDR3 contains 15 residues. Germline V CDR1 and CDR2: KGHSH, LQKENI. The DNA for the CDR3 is TGTGCCAGCTCACTATCGGGGGAGGGCCGTTACGAGCAGTACTTC. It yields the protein CASSLSGEGRYEQYF.